The sequence of this T cell receptor beta chain was determined in a study of blood T cell repertoires in COVID-19. The CDR3 contains 12 residues. V shed 7 bases and J 10 bases; nucleotides not matched to a gene: 3. The repertoire was sequenced with immunoSEQ multiplex PCR; TCRdb's copy has only in-frame clones and lacks some. The table has almost 350,000 clones, almost 90% seen once. The specimen sequenced was PBMCs or T cells enriched from blood (not recorded which). The gene calls are TRBV12-3 or TRBV12-4 and TRBJ2-1, with 11 bases lining up with TRBD2. The receptor's source is a woman under 40 who had been exposed to COVID-19. CDR3 sequence reads: CASNLAGGEQFF. The CDR3 coding sequence is TGTGCCAGCAATCTAGCGGGAGGAGAGCAGTTCTTC.